Each of the 30 T cell receptor beta chains below was sequenced from the same sample in a study of blood T cell repertoires in COVID-19. Clones were read by immunoSEQ multiplex PCR, and TCRdb kept only the in-frame ones, dropping some. The sample gives about 85,000 clones, about 83% of which show up once; roughly 5.4% is in the top ten. The sequenced sample was peripheral blood. The receptors were sampled from a man between 60 and 75 years old with acute or convalescent COVID-19.

The J gene is TRBJ1-2, the V gene TRBV10-3; TRBD1 matches 10 bases. From germline, CDR1 is ENHRY and CDR2 SYGVKD. The CDR3 is made up of 18 amino acids. After removal of 6 bases from V and 0 bases from J, the junction contained 13 bases not matched to a gene. The CDR3 DNA is TGTGCCATCAGAGAGGAGTGGACAGGGGGTGAGCCTAACTATGGCTACACCTTC. Its protein is CAIREEWTGGEPNYGYTF.

The chain has TRBV7-2 and TRBJ2-7; possible D gene TRBD1, 7 bases. Trimming shortened V by 4 bases and J by 3 bases, and 13 bases separated the two germline ends. This CDR3 spans 14 amino acids. Germline values: CDR1 SGHTA, CDR2 FQGNSA. CDR3 sequence: CASSSGDRFYEQYF. The CDR3 DNA follows: TGTGCCAGCAGCTCGGGGGACAGATTCTACGAGCAGTACTTC.

This clone was recorded at least ten times. The chain links TRBV7-9 to TRBJ2-7; 9 bases agree with TRBD2. CDR1 SEHNR and CDR2 FQNEAQ come from the germline V gene (reference sequence). Trimming took 5 bases from V and 0 from J; bases not matched to a gene: 2. CDR3 length equals 14 residues. CDR3 DNA: TGTGCCAGCAGCCCTAGCGGGGACTCCTACGAGCAGTACTTC. Amino acids: CASSPSGDSYEQYF.

The chain recombines TRBV11-2 with TRBJ1-1, with TRBD1 matching over 8 bases. There are 14 residues in the CDR3. Germline lookup yields CDR1 SGHAT and CDR2 FQNNGV. V lost 6 bases, J lost 4 bases, and 7 bases stayed unmatched. The CDR3: CASRNPGGFTEAFF. The CDR3 nucleotides read TGTGCCAGCAGGAATCCAGGGGGCTTCACTGAAGCTTTCTTT.

The rearrangement uses TRBV5-4 and TRBJ1-3; D possibly corresponds to TRBD1 (5 bases). The CDR3 is made up of 16 amino acids. The germline CDR1 and CDR2 sequences are SGHNT and YYREEE (reference sequence). V gave up 0 bases and J gave up 0 bases, with 10 bases separating them. This CDR3 is CASSLDRIHSGNTIYF. CDR3 nucleotides: TGTGCCAGCAGCTTGGACAGGATTCACTCTGGAAACACCATATATTTT.

This clone has only one observation. The chain couples TRBV19 to TRBJ1-1; no clear D. The V end lost 2 bases, the J end lost 1 base, and 14 bases lay between the germline ends. CDR1 is LNHDA, CDR2 SQIVND, per germline (reference sequence). The CDR3 extends over 16 amino acids. This chain's CDR3 is CASSIQRSTQNTEAFF. The CDR3 nucleotides are TGTGCCAGTAGTATACAGCGATCAACTCAGAACACTGAAGCTTTCTTT.

The gene calls are TRBV20-1 and TRBJ2-7; 9 nucleotides agree with TRBD2. The CDR3 runs to 18 residues. V lost 3 bases, J lost 4 bases, and 19 bases stayed unmatched. From germline, CDR1 is DFQATT and CDR2 SNEGSKA (reference sequence). The CDR3 loop reads CSASGGFSGRYNTYEQYF. As DNA, the CDR3 is TGCAGTGCTAGTGGAGGTTTTAGCGGGAGATACAACACTTACGAGCAGTACTTC.

This chain uses TRBV12-3 or TRBV12-4 with TRBJ2-2, with TRBD1 matching over 7 bases. This CDR3 spans 13 amino acids. Unmatched junction bases numbered 4, after V lost 6 bases and J lost 6 bases. The CDR3 is CASRTGTAGELFF. For the CDR3, the DNA is TGTGCCAGCAGAACCGGGACAGCCGGGGAGCTGTTTTTT.

DNA for the CDR3: TGTGCCAGCAGCATCGGGACTCCGGGATGGGGCTACACCTTC. Encoded protein: CASSIGTPGWGYTF. This chain joins TRBV7-2 and TRBJ1-2, with a possible D match to TRBD1 (5 bases). The CDR3 runs to 14 residues. Trimming removed 5 bases from V and 8 bases from J, with 18 bases in between. CDR1 SGHTA and CDR2 FQGNSA come from the germline V gene.

The chain employs TRBV12-3 or TRBV12-4 and TRBJ1-6; D remains unclear. Trimming removed 7 bases from V and 11 bases from J, with 15 bases in between. This CDR3 has 13 residues. DNA of the CDR3: TGTGCCAGCAAAATCGGCGGCGGGGCACCCCTCCACTTT. As protein: CASKIGGGAPLHF.

V usage is TRBV6-4 and J usage is TRBJ2-1, with D possibly TRBD1 on 6 matching bases. V was pared by 8 bases and J by 1 base, with 15 bases between. This CDR3 is 15 amino acids long. Looked up from germline, CDR1 is MRHNA and CDR2 is SNTAGT. In DNA form, the CDR3 reads TGTGCCAGCTCCGAGGGGGACCTATCCTACAATGAGCAGTTCTTC. Encoded protein: CASSEGDLSYNEQFF.

The V gene is TRBV5-4, the J gene TRBJ1-1; D remains ambiguous. Trimming left V 0 bases short and J 3 bases short, with 9 bases between. The CDR3 consists of 14 residues. Germline CDR1 reads SGHNT; CDR2 reads YYREEE (reference sequence). CDR3 protein: CASSLEWQDTEAFF. The CDR3 region has the DNA TGTGCCAGCAGCTTGGAGTGGCAGGACACTGAAGCTTTCTTT.

The CDR3 region is CASSLGLAGSTDTQYF. CDR3 sequence (DNA): TGTGCCAGCAGCTTAGGGCTAGCGGGCAGCACAGATACGCAGTATTTT. The chain uses TRBV7-9 and TRBJ2-3; 8 bases line up with TRBD2. V shed 1 base and J 0 bases; nucleotides not matched to a gene: 3. In germline, CDR1 is SEHNR, CDR2 FQNEAQ (reference sequence). The CDR3 consists of 16 residues.

This chain links TRBV5-5 with TRBJ1-2, with D possibly matching TRBD1 (5 bases). V dropped 0 bases and J dropped 3 bases, with 12 bases sitting between them. CDR1 SGHKS and CDR2 YYEKEE come from the germline V gene (reference sequence). CDR3 size: 15 residues. This CDR3 is CASSLVQGRDYGYTF. For the CDR3, the DNA is TGTGCCAGCAGCTTGGTGCAGGGCAGGGACTATGGCTACACCTTC.

In this sample, this clone turned up once. This chain joins TRBV7-9 and TRBJ1-4; TRBD1 might be the D (6 bases). Deletions cut 2 bases from V and 8 bases from J, with 12 bases between. The CDR3 is 14 amino acids. The germline V gene has CDR1 SEHNR and CDR2 FQNEAQ (reference sequence). In DNA form, the CDR3 reads TGTGCCAGCAGCTTACACAGGGACGGCGAAAAACTGTTTTTT. Translated: CASSLHRDGEKLFF.

The J gene is TRBJ2-1, the V gene TRBV6-5; D gene uncertain. Germline loops: CDR1 MNHEY, CDR2 SVGAGI. With 10 bases removed from V and 0 bases from J, the gap between germline ends came to 16 bases. The CDR3 sequence is 15 residues long. CDR3 nucleotide sequence: TGTGCCACCGCGAGGTACCTCACCTCCTACAATGAGCAGTTCTTC. As protein: CATARYLTSYNEQFF.

The chain recombines TRBV7-8 with TRBJ2-7, with 8 bases aligning to TRBD1. The germline V gene has CDR1 SGHVS and CDR2 FQNEAQ. There are 16 residues in the CDR3. Trimming removed 4 bases from V and 3 bases from J; junction bases left unmatched: 11. The CDR3 protein is CASSWADRAIDYEQYF. CDR3 bases: TGTGCCAGCAGCTGGGCGGACAGGGCCATAGACTACGAGCAGTACTTC.

The chain couples TRBV6-2 or TRBV6-3 to TRBJ2-1; maybe TRBD2 (5 bases). This CDR3 contains 16 residues. CDR1 and CDR2 (germline): MNHEY, SVGEGT. Trimming pared 4 bases from V and 2 bases from J, leaving 15 bases between. The CDR3 nucleotides read TGTGCCAGCAGTTCGACCGGGTTGGGAGCCTACAATGAGCAGTTCTTC. Protein product: CASSSTGLGAYNEQFF.

This chain uses TRBV25-1 with TRBJ2-7, with 9 bases matching TRBD2. Germline trimming cut 3 bases from V and 7 bases from J; bases unmatched to any gene: 7. The CDR3 length is 14 residues. In germline, CDR1 is MGHDK, CDR2 SYGVNS. DNA of the CDR3: TGTGCCAGCAGTGATGGCGGGGGGGCGTGGGAGCAGTACTTC. This encodes CASSDGGGAWEQYF.

In nucleotides, the CDR3 is TGTGCCAGCAGATTGCGGGCAGGGGGCGCCGGGGCCAACGTCCTGACTTTC. This codes for CASRLRAGGAGANVLTF. The V and J genes are TRBV27 and TRBJ2-6; 8 bases fit TRBD1. This CDR3 spans 17 amino acids. Losses at the gene ends were 6 bases for V and 4 bases for J; bases not matched to a gene: 11. Per germline, CDR1 MNHEY and CDR2 SMNVEV (reference sequence).

This clone showed up just once. CDR3 nucleotide sequence: TGTGCCAGCAGCTCGCAGACTGGTGTGGGCACAGATACGCAGTATTTT. Protein: CASSSQTGVGTDTQYF. The chain links TRBV7-6 to TRBJ2-3; D gene uncertain. Germline-derived CDR1 and CDR2 are SGHVS and FNYEAQ. Trimming pared 4 bases from V and 1 base from J, leaving 15 bases between. The CDR3 is 16 residues long.

This clone was counted between two and nine times. V usage is TRBV19 and J usage is TRBJ1-1; weak D call: TRBD1 (5 bases). CDR1 and CDR2 from the germline V gene are LNHDA and SQIVND (reference sequence). The CDR3 extends over 12 amino acids. Deletions cut 5 bases from V and 7 bases from J, with 11 bases between. CDR3 coding DNA: TGTGCCAGTAGTCCCCTGGGGGGTGAAGCTTTCTTT. It translates to CASSPLGGEAFF.

The chain has TRBV18 and TRBJ2-3, with D perhaps TRBD2 (5 bases). V dropped 6 bases and J dropped 2 bases, with 12 bases sitting between them. This CDR3 spans 14 amino acids. CDR1 is KGHSH and CDR2 is LQKENI in the germline V gene. The DNA of the CDR3 is TGTGCCAGCTCTCGCGGGCAGCACACAGATACGCAGTATTTT. As protein: CASSRGQHTDTQYF.

The chain combines TRBV18 with TRBJ1-1; tentative D call: TRBD1 (5 bases). The V gene's germline CDR1 is KGHSH and CDR2 LQKENI. Trimming stripped 3 bases from V and 5 bases from J, with 16 bases between. The CDR3 runs to 15 residues. The CDR3 nucleotides read TGTGCCAGCTCACCGTCTACGGGGGGAAGGACTGAAGCTTTCTTT. This translates into CASSPSTGGRTEAFF. The whole variable domain, remainder taken from reference TRBV18 and TRBJ1-1, is NAGVMQNPRHLVRRRGQEARLRCSPMKGHSHVYWYRQLPEEGLKFMVYLQKENIIDESGMPKERFSAEFPKEGPSILRIQQVVRGDSAAYFCASSPSTGGRTEAFFGQGTRLTVV.

The DNA for the CDR3 is TGTGCCAGTAGTATCTTACAGGGCTCTGGGGCCAACGTCCTGACTTTC. It encodes CASSILQGSGANVLTF. The gene calls are TRBV19 and TRBJ2-6, with D tentatively TRBD1 (6 bases). Germline V lookup: CDR1 LNHDA, CDR2 SQIVND (reference sequence). The CDR3 loop spans 16 amino acids. V shed 3 bases and J shed 0 bases, with 9 bases lying between them.

The chain combines TRBV7-2 with TRBJ2-1; 8 bases agree with TRBD1. The length of the CDR3 is 15 residues. Germline CDR1 is SGHTA and CDR2 is FQGNSA. V lost 1 base and J lost 5; bases outside the gene matches: 4. The DNA for the CDR3 is TGTGCCAGCAGCTTAGGAGGGACAGGTAACAATGAGCAGTTCTTC. It is translated as CASSLGGTGNNEQFF.

This chain uses TRBV9 with TRBJ1-3; TRBD1 might be the D (5 bases). The CDR3 length is 16 residues. Per germline, CDR1 SGDLS and CDR2 YYNGEE. The V end was cut by 3 bases, the J end by 0 bases, with 13 bases between. CDR3 loop: CASSGSTVVSGNTIYF. The CDR3 DNA sequence: TGTGCCAGCAGCGGCTCGACAGTTGTCTCTGGAAACACCATATATTTT.

The chain uses TRBV30 and TRBJ1-4; no clear D gene. This CDR3 spans 17 amino acids. Trimming removed 2 bases from V and 2 bases from J, with 18 bases in between. Per the germline V gene, CDR1 is GTSNPN and CDR2 is SVGIG (reference sequence). The CDR3 nucleotides are TGTGCCTGGAGTCCGATTCCCCCTAACCCCACTAATGAAAAACTGTTTTTT. Its protein is CAWSPIPPNPTNEKLFF. Filled out from reference TRBV30 and TRBJ1-4, the complete variable domain reads SQTIHQWPATLVQPVGSPLSLECTVEGTSNPNLYWYRQAAGRGLQLLFYSVGIGQISSEVPQNLSASRPQDRQFILSSKKLLLSDSGFYLCAWSPIPPNPTNEKLFFGSGTQLSVL.

A few counts support this clone. The chain carries TRBV3-1 (or the pseudogene TRBV3-2) and TRBJ1-1; the D gene is possibly TRBD1 (5 bases). V shed 0 bases and J shed 8 bases, with 22 bases lying between them. In germline, CDR1 is LGHDT, CDR2 YNNKEL (reference sequence). The CDR3 extends over 17 amino acids. CDR3 nucleotides: TGTGCCAGCAGCCAAGACGGGTGGGCGGCGGGGGGATCGGAAGCTTTCTTT. Amino acids: CASSQDGWAAGGSEAFF.

This sequence joins TRBV6-5 and TRBJ2-2; 8 bases line up with TRBD1. Germline CDR1 reads MNHEY; CDR2 reads SVGAGI. There are 15 residues in the CDR3. Trimming at V came to 4 bases and at J to 2 bases, leaving 3 bases not matched to a gene. The CDR3 reads CASSSDRANTGELFF. The CDR3 nucleotides are TGTGCCAGCAGTTCGGACAGGGCCAACACCGGGGAGCTGTTTTTT.